This T cell receptor beta chain was found in a study of blood T cell repertoires in COVID-19. The length of the CDR3 is 15 residues. CDR1 and CDR2 (germline): MNHNY, SVGAGI (reference sequence). V lost 6 bases and J lost 5; bases outside the gene matches: 7. Sequenced by immunoSEQ multiplex PCR; TCRdb stores in-frame clones only, minus some. The sample lists about 190,000 clones, 82% seen once, with roughly 7.1% in the top ten. This receptor was identified in a woman aged 55-69 years with COVID-19, enrolled during active disease. This chain joins TRBV6-6 and TRBJ2-5; 12 bases are shared with TRBD2. Sequencing used peripheral blood. This chain's CDR3 is CASRRTSGVGETQYF. The CDR3 DNA sequence: TGTGCCAGCAGACGGACTAGCGGGGTAGGGGAGACCCAGTACTTC.